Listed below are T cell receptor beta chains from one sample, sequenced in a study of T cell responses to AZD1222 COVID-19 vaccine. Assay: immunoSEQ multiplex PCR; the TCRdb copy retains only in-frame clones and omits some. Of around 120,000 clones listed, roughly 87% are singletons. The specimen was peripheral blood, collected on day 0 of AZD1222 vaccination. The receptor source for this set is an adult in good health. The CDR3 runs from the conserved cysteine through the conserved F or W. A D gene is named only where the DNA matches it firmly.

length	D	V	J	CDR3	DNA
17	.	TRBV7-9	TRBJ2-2	CASSPPQAHGYTGELFF	TGTGCCAGCAGCCCCCCCCAGGCACATGGTTACACCGGGGAGCTGTTTTTT
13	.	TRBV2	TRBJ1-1	CASGLGRSSEAFF	TGTGCCAGCGGACTAGGGCGTTCTTCTGAAGCTTTCTTT
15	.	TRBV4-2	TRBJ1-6	CASSQDRGKISPLHF	TGTGCCAGCAGCCAAGACAGGGGCAAGATTTCACCCCTCCACTTT
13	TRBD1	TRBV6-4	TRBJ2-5	CAKQGDCQETQYF	TGTGCCAAACAGGGGGATTGCCAAGAGACCCAGTACTTC
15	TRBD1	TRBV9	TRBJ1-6	CASSQRQGVNSPLHF	TGTGCCAGCAGCCAACGACAGGGCGTGAATTCACCCCTCCACTTT
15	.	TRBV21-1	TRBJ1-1	CASSLRDMMNTEAFF	TGTGCCAGCAGCCTACGCGACATGATGAACACTGAAGCTTTCTTT
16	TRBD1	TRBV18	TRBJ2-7	CASSPDSGQGAYEQYF	TGTGCCAGCTCACCTGACAGCGGACAGGGAGCCTACGAGCAGTACTTC
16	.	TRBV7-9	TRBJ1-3	CASSHSGLGSGNTIYF	TGTGCCAGCAGCCATTCCGGTCTCGGGTCTGGAAACACCATATATTTT
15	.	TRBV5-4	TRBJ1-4	CASSRRGGKDEKLFF	TGTGCCAGCAGCCGAAGGGGGGGGAAGGATGAAAAACTGTTTTTT
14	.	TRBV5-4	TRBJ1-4	CASSLGGFGEKLFF	TGTGCCAGCAGCTTGGGGGGATTTGGTGAAAAACTGTTTTTT